The clone carrying this TCR beta chain was detected ten times or more. Its antigen is unknown. The sample originates from a study of CD8 T cells in ankylosing spondylitis. The J segment lost 0 bases and the V segment lost 3 bases, leaving 4 bases of the junction unmatched. The CDR3 consists of 15 residues. Germline V gene sequence: CDR1 ENHRY, CDR2 SYGVKD. As the method for making TCR beta libraries, quantitative 5'-RACE with molecular barcodes was used. TCRdb reanalysed the 5' RACE reads using MiXCR and keeps one entry per CDR3 protein. This table has 300,000 to 400,000 distinct CDR3 sequences, around a tenth appearing once. The study's findings and limits: Disease-linked clones displayed a CD8+ phenotype and appeared relatively rarely in peripheral blood. Reports say disease-linked clones showed up significantly more in matched ankylosing spondylitis synovial fluid.

V gene TRBV10-3 combines with J gene TRBJ1-2, with 7 positions matching TRBD1. The sequencing input was blood, either unsorted or a sorted T cell fraction (not recorded which). This receptor was taken from a female donor with ankylosing spondylitis or in good health (not recorded which). CDR3 residues: CAISETGATNYGYTF. The CDR3, as DNA: TGTGCCATCAGTGAAACAGGGGCTACTAACTATGGCTACACCTTC.